The sequence of this T cell receptor beta chain was determined in a study of blood T cells in healthy people across ages. Findings and limits, study-wide: CMV status of donors was unknown, possibly confounding expanded clonotype changes.

For this clonotype: What it binds is unknown.

The germline gives CDR1 SGHTA, CDR2 FQGNSA. This CDR3 has 14 residues. Extraction of total RNA produced a minimum of 5.5 micrograms from each sample. A second PCR of roughly 7 to 11 cycles used a sample-barcoded 5' primer and a J-beta primer mix. Each TCR beta cDNA got a 12-nucleotide random molecular identifier. Per-sample output comprised a minimum of 2.5 million paired-end reads containing CDR3. TCRdb itself ran the 5' RACE reads through MiXCR, one entry per CDR3 protein. Among hundreds of thousands of distinct CDR3 sequences, roughly 48% were seen once, and the ten largest hold roughly 12%. The receptor comes from a man aged 25 to 40 in good health. The chain employs TRBV7-2 and TRBJ2-4; D gene ambiguous. The end of the DNA is better explained by TRBJ2-7, so the J call may be wrong. Sequencing used blood. For the CDR3, the DNA is TGTGCCAGCAGCTTTTCAGGAACCTCTTACGAGCAGTACTTC. Translated, it gives CASSFSGTSYEQYF.